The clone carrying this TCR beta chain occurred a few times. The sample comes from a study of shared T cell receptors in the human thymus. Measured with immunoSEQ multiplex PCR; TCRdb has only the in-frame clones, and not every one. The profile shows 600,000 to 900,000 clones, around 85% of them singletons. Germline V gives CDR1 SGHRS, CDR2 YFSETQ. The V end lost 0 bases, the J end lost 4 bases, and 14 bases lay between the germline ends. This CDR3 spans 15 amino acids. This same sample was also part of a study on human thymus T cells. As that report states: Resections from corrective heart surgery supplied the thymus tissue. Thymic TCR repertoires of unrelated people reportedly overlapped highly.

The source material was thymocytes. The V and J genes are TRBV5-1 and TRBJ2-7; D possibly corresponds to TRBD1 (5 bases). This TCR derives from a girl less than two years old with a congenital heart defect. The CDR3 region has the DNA TGCGCCAGCAGCTTGGGGTTTACAGGAGAGTACGAGCAGTACTTC. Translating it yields CASSLGFTGEYEQYF.